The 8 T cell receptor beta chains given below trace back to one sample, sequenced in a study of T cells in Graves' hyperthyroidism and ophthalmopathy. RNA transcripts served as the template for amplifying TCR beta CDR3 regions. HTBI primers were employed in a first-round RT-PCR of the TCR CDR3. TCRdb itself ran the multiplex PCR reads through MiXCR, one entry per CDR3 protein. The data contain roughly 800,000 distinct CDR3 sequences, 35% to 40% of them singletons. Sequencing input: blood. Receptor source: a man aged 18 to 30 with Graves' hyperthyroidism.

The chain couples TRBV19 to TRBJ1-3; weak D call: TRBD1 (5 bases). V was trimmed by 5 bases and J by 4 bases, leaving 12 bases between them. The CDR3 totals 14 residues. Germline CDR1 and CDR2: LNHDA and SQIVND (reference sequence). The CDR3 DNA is TGTGCCAGTAGTCCCGTGGGGGACGGAAACACCATATATTTT. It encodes CASSPVGDGNTIYF.

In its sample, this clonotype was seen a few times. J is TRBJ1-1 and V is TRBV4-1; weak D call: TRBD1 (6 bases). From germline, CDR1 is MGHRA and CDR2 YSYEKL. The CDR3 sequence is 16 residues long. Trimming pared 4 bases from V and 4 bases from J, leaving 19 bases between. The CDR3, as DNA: TGCGCCAGCAGCCCCATCGATTCAAGAGGGGGCACTGAAGCTTTCTTT. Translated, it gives CASSPIDSRGGTEAFF.

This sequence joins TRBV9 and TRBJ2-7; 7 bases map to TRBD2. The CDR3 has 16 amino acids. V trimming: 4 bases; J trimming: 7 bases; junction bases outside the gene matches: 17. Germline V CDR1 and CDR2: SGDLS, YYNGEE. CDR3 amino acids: CASSPSGQGGQREQYF. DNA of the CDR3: TGTGCCAGCAGCCCCTCAGGGCAGGGAGGGCAGAGGGAGCAGTACTTC.

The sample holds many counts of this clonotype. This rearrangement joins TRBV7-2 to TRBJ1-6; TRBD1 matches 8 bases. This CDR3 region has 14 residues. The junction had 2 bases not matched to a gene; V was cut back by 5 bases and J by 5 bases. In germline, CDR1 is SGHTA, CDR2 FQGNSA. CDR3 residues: CASSQQGDNSPLHF. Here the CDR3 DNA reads TGTGCCAGCAGCCAACAGGGGGATAATTCACCCCTCCACTTT. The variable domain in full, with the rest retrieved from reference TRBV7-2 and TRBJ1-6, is GAGVSQSPSNKVTEKGKDVELRCDPISGHTALYWYRQSLGQGLEFLIYFQGNSAPDKSGLPSDRFSAERTGGSVSTLTIQRTQQEDSAVYLCASSQQGDNSPLHFGNGTRLTVT.

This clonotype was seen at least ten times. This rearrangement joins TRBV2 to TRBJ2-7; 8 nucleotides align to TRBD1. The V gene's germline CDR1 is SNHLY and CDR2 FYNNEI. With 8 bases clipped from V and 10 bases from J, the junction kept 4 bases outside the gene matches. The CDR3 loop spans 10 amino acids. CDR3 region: CASGTGQQYF. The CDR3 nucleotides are TGTGCCAGCGGGACAGGTCAACAGTACTTC. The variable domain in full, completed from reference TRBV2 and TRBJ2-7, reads EPEVTQTPSHQVTQMGQEVILRCVPISNHLYFYWYRQILGQKVEFLVSFYNNEISEKSEIFDDQFSVERPDGSNFTLKIRSTKLEDSAMYFCASGTGQQYFGPGTRLTVT.

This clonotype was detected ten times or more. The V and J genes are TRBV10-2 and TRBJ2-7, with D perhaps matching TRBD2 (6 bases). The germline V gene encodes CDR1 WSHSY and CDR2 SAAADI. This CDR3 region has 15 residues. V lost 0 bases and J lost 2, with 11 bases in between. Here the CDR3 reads CASSESGTAPYEQYF. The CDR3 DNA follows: TGCGCCAGCAGTGAGTCGGGGACTGCCCCCTACGAGCAGTACTTC.

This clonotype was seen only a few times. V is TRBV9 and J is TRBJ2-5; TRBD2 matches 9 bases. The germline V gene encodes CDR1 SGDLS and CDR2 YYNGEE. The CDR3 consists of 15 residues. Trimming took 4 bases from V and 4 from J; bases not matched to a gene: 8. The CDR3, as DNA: TGTGCCAGCAGCTTTAGCGGGAGCTCGGGAGAGACCCAGTACTTC. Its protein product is CASSFSGSSGETQYF.

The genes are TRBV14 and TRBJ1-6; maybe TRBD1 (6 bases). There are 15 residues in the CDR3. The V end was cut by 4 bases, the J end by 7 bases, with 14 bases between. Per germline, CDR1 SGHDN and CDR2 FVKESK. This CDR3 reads CASSPGVGGNSPLHF. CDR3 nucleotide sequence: TGTGCCAGCAGCCCGGGAGTAGGGGGAAATTCACCCCTCCACTTT.